These 25 T cell receptor beta chains were all obtained from the same sample, sequenced in a study of T-cell reconstitution after alpha-beta-depleted transplantation in children. Molecular barcoding with unique molecular identifiers was used for the TCRbeta library. MiXCR was run by TCRdb on the PCR reads, yielding one entry per CDR3 protein. The data contain about 58,000 distinct CDR3 sequences, approximately 43% of them seen just once; the ten biggest clones take up less than 98%. The specimen was PBMCs, mostly from graft donor cells, collected 360 days after TCRalphabeta/CD19-depleted stem cell transplant. These receptors all come from a male patient between 5 and 17 years old who had a stem cell transplant for acute lymphoblastic leukemia, so the T cells may come from the graft donor.

The rearrangement joins TRBV6-2 or TRBV6-3 to TRBJ2-1; 10 bases line up with TRBD2. The CDR3 sequence is 15 residues long. The trim removed 7 bases at V and 9 bases at J, leaving 12 bases unmatched. CDR1 is MNHEY and CDR2 is SVGEGT in the germline V gene. The CDR3 loop reads CASKAGLAGAGEQFF. Here the CDR3 DNA reads TGTGCCAGCAAGGCAGGGCTAGCGGGAGCTGGTGAGCAGTTCTTC.

The sample holds one count of this clonotype. The chain uses TRBV7-3 and TRBJ2-1; D is unclear. In germline, CDR1 is SGHTA, CDR2 FQGTGA. CDR3 length equals 13 residues. V was cut by 3 bases and J by 3 bases, with 6 bases left in between. The CDR3 here is CASSLFGYNEQFF. The CDR3 nucleotides read TGTGCCAGCAGCTTGTTCGGCTACAATGAGCAGTTCTTC.

The genes are TRBV27 and TRBJ2-3; 7 bases are shared with TRBD2. CDR1 MNHEY and CDR2 SMNVEV come from the germline V gene (reference sequence). The CDR3 totals 11 residues. J lost 9 bases, V lost 8 bases, and 5 bases had no gene match. CDR3 sequence (DNA): TGTGCCAGCCGTAGCGGGTGGACGCAGTATTTT. The encoded protein is CASRSGWTQYF.

This clonotype was seen a few times. V and J are TRBV25-1 and TRBJ2-1; 7 nucleotides align to TRBD2. This CDR3 spans 17 amino acids. The V segment lost 2 bases and the J segment 4 bases; nucleotides outside the gene matches: 11. The germline V gene has CDR1 MGHDK and CDR2 SYGVNS. The CDR3 reads CASSEGVASGHYNEQFF. The CDR3 nucleotides are TGTGCCAGCAGTGAAGGGGTTGCTAGCGGCCATTACAATGAGCAGTTCTTC. Supplemented by reference TRBV25-1 and TRBJ2-1, the full variable domain reads EADIYQTPRYLVIGTGKKITLECSQTMGHDKMYWYQQDPGMELHLIHYSYGVNSTEKGDLSSESTVSRIRTEHFPLTLESARPSHTSQYLCASSEGVASGHYNEQFFGPGTRLTVL.

To note about this clonotype: The junction and the germline gene differ at one end; a read error may be behind it. J is TRBJ2-7 and V is TRBV29-1; TRBD1 aligns across 7 bases. Germline V gene lookup returns CDR1 SQVTM and CDR2 ANQGSEA. This CDR3 spans 12 amino acids. The CDR3 DNA is TGCAGCGTTAAAGACAGGGTCCACGAGCAGTACTTC. It is translated as CSVKDRVHEQYF.

This clonotype was detected only a few times. The chain's CDR3 is CASSPPGVNTEAFF. CDR3 coding DNA: TGCGCCAGCAGCCCCCCGGGGGTGAACACTGAAGCTTTCTTT. The V gene is TRBV5-1, the J gene TRBJ1-1, with a tentative D call TRBD1 (5 bases). V lost 4 bases, J lost 0 bases, and 10 bases lay in between. The V gene's germline CDR1 is SGHRS and CDR2 YFSETQ. The CDR3 runs to 14 residues.

This sequence joins TRBV7-9 and TRBJ2-3, with D possibly being TRBD1 (6 bases). Deletions cut 3 bases from V and 5 bases from J, with 15 bases between. CDR1 and CDR2 (germline): SEHNR, FQNEAQ (reference sequence). This CDR3 is 15 amino acids long. CDR3 bases: TGTGCCAGCAGCTTGAAGAGGGGGTCCGGAGATACGCAGTATTTT. This codes for CASSLKRGSGDTQYF.

The chain employs TRBV27 and TRBJ2-7, with D maybe TRBD1 (6 bases). The V end was cut by 1 base, the J end by 4 bases, with 17 bases between. The germline gives CDR1 MNHEY, CDR2 SMNVEV (reference sequence). This CDR3 spans 16 amino acids. The CDR3 is CASSLLAMGTLYEQYF. The DNA of the CDR3 is TGTGCCAGCAGTTTATTAGCGATGGGGACATTGTACGAGCAGTACTTC.

In its sample, this clonotype was seen a few times. The chain links TRBV20-1 to TRBJ2-5; no definite D call. This CDR3 has 12 residues. Trimming took 5 bases from V and 5 from J, leaving 12 bases between them. Per germline, CDR1 DFQATT and CDR2 SNEGSKA (reference sequence). The CDR3 reads CSARGGVETQYF. DNA for the CDR3: TGCAGTGCTCGCGGTGGGGTGGAGACCCAGTACTTC.

The chain is built from TRBV12-3 or TRBV12-4 and TRBJ2-3; the D gene could be TRBD1 or TRBD2 (6 bases each). Trimming took 3 bases from V and 6 from J, leaving 19 bases between them. The CDR3 is 16 amino acids. CDR3 in amino acids: CASSFFQRLGGDTQYF. As DNA, the CDR3 is TGTGCCAGCAGTTTCTTTCAGCGTCTAGGGGGGGATACGCAGTATTTT.

This clonotype was counted only a few times. The gene calls are TRBV6-2 or TRBV6-3 and TRBJ2-7; the match to TRBD1 covers 7 bases. V lost 7 bases to trimming and J lost 3 bases; unmatched junction nucleotides: 6. In germline, CDR1 is MNHEY, CDR2 SVGEGT. The CDR3 is 13 amino acids. The CDR3 loop is CASTLGTVYEQYF. CDR3 in DNA: TGTGCCAGCACTCTCGGGACAGTCTACGAGCAGTACTTC.

This clonotype has only a few counts. The CDR3 DNA is TGTGCCACCAGCAGTCGGGACACCAGCTCCTACAATGAGCAGTTCTTC. Protein product: CATSSRDTSSYNEQFF. The chain recombines TRBV15 with TRBJ2-1, with D possibly TRBD1 on 6 matching bases. V was pared by 3 bases and J by 0 bases, with 12 bases between. Per the germline V gene, CDR1 is LNHNV and CDR2 is YYDKDF (reference sequence). This CDR3 has 16 amino acids.

This clonotype was recorded a few times. V is TRBV5-1 and J is TRBJ2-5; D is unresolved. With 3 bases removed from V and 4 bases from J, the gap between germline ends came to 7 bases. CDR3 length equals 12 residues. In germline, CDR1 is SGHRS, CDR2 YFSETQ. CDR3 in amino acids: CASSSPGETQYF. The CDR3 region has the DNA TGCGCCAGCAGCTCGCCGGGAGAGACCCAGTACTTC.

This clonotype was recorded a few times. The chain combines TRBV6-1 with TRBJ2-1; 7 positions agree with TRBD2. The CDR3 loop spans 15 amino acids. The germline gives CDR1 MNHNS, CDR2 SASEGT. Losses at the gene ends were 8 bases for V and 4 bases for J; bases not matched to a gene: 11. The CDR3 DNA sequence: TGTGCCAGCGGGCAAACTAGCGTCATGTACAATGAGCAGTTCTTC. This gives the protein CASGQTSVMYNEQFF.

The chain has TRBV19 and TRBJ1-2, with 7 bases matching TRBD1. V lost 6 bases, J lost 6 bases, and 4 bases stayed unmatched. This CDR3 is built from 12 residues. Germline V CDR1 and CDR2: LNHDA, SQIVND (reference sequence). CDR3 amino acids: CASSRDRNGYTF. The CDR3 nucleotides read TGTGCCAGTAGCCGGGACAGAAATGGCTACACCTTC.

This clonotype was counted a few times. This chain uses TRBV25-1 with TRBJ2-7; D gene ambiguous. CDR1 is MGHDK, CDR2 SYGVNS, per germline. Trimming cost V 1 base and J 0 bases, with 7 bases left between them. The CDR3 consists of 14 residues. The CDR3 DNA sequence: TGTGCCAGCAGTGAATCCGCGGACTCCTACGAGCAGTACTTC. Translation: CASSESADSYEQYF.

On this clonotype itself: This CDR3 is missing its conserved last phenylalanine or tryptophan, likely due to a read error. The rearrangement joins TRBV29-1 to TRBJ1-1; 7 bases fit TRBD1. CDR1 is SQVTM and CDR2 is ANQGSEA in the germline V gene. This CDR3 contains 13 residues. V was pared by 2 bases and J by 5 bases, with 5 bases of the junction left unmatched. CDR3 region: CSVERRGGTEAFL. For the CDR3, the DNA is TGCAGCGTTGAACGCAGGGGGGGGACTGAAGCTTTCTTA.

This chain uses TRBV4-1 with TRBJ2-5; 7 bases align to TRBD2. Germline V gives CDR1 MGHRA, CDR2 YSYEKL. The CDR3 length is 17 residues. J lost 1 base, V lost 4 bases, and 12 bases had no gene match. The CDR3 loop is CASSPGPSGGSQETQYF. The CDR3 region has the DNA TGCGCCAGCAGCCCCGGCCCCTCGGGCGGGAGCCAAGAGACCCAGTACTTC.

The genes are TRBV4-1 and TRBJ2-1; D call uncertain. The CDR3 is made up of 16 amino acids. V was trimmed by 0 bases and J by 1 base, leaving 10 bases between them. CDR1 MGHRA and CDR2 YSYEKL come from the germline V gene. This CDR3 reads CASSQDPAASYNEQFF. CDR3 nucleotide sequence: TGCGCCAGCAGCCAAGATCCTGCGGCATCCTACAATGAGCAGTTCTTC.

For this clonotype: The junction shows a germline mismatch at one end, possibly a read error. The rearrangement uses TRBV12-3 or TRBV12-4 and TRBJ2-7; no clear D. The CDR3 has 14 residues. CDR3 sequence reads: CASSRFGNSYKQYF. The CDR3 bases are TGTGCCAGCAGTCGCTTTGGGAACTCCTACAAGCAGTACTTC.

This clonotype was recorded a few times. This rearrangement joins TRBV10-3 to TRBJ2-3; 9 bases agree with TRBD2. CDR1 and CDR2 (germline): ENHRY, SYGVKD. The CDR3 is made up of 20 amino acids. With V trimmed by 3 bases and J by 4 bases, 20 bases remained unmatched. Here the CDR3 DNA reads TGTGCCATCAGTGAAGGCCGCGCGGGAGGGTCGTACGGGGGAGCAGATACGCAGTATTTT. This translates into CAISEGRAGGSYGGADTQYF.

This clonotype was observed a handful of times. The V and J genes are TRBV7-6 and TRBJ2-7, with 11 positions matching TRBD2. Germline CDR1 is SGHVS and CDR2 is FNYEAQ. The CDR3 length is 16 residues. The V and J ends lost 1 base and 3 bases, in that order; junction bases with no gene match: 5. The CDR3 here is CASSLGGTSGYYEQYF. CDR3 DNA: TGTGCCAGCAGCTTAGGAGGGACTAGCGGTTACTACGAGCAGTACTTC.

The CDR3 DNA follows: TGCGCCAGCGGTCCGGGACAGCTCTCCTACGAGCAGTACTTC. It specifies CASGPGQLSYEQYF. The chain carries TRBV5-1 and TRBJ2-7; 7 nucleotides line up with TRBD1. Germline lookup yields CDR1 SGHRS and CDR2 YFSETQ. V lost 7 bases and J lost 0; bases outside the gene matches: 7. The CDR3 sequence is 14 residues long. Full variable domain (rest looked up from reference TRBV5-1 and TRBJ2-7): KAGVTQTPRYLIKTRGQQVTLSCSPISGHRSVSWYQQTPGQGLQFLFEYFSETQRNKGNFPGRFSGRQFSNSRSEMNVSTLELGDSALYLCASGPGQLSYEQYFGPGTRLTVT.

The chain combines TRBV20-1 with TRBJ2-3; D is undetermined. Trimming removed 5 bases from V and 1 base from J, with 10 bases in between. The germline CDR1 and CDR2 sequences are DFQATT and SNEGSKA (reference sequence). The CDR3 is 13 residues long. CDR3 amino acids: CSAQLLGTDTQYF. Here the CDR3 DNA reads TGCAGTGCTCAACTTTTAGGCACAGATACGCAGTATTTT.

This clonotype was seen more than once but under ten times. The rearrangement joins TRBV28 to TRBJ2-7; D is perhaps TRBD1 (6 bases). The length of the CDR3 is 13 residues. Trimming shortened V by 2 bases and J by 3 bases, and 8 bases separated the two germline ends. CDR1 is MDHEN, CDR2 SYDVKM, per germline. The CDR3 region has the DNA TGTGCCAGCAGTTTAGCAGGGGACTACGAGCAGTACTTC. Translated: CASSLAGDYEQYF.